This T cell receptor beta chain was documented in a study of cytomegalovirus exposure and HLA in healthy donors. V shed 9 bases and J shed 7 bases, with 19 bases lying between them. CDR1 MNHEY and CDR2 SVGAGI come from the germline V gene. This CDR3 comprises 14 residues. 60 Vbeta and 13 Jbeta primers were used in PCR. Clones were read by immunoSEQ multiplex PCR, and TCRdb kept only the in-frame ones, dropping some. The profile shows approximately 87,000 clones, almost 85% of them singletons. Concerning this clone: No antigen is known for it.

Study observations and caveats: Rarity held for most TCR sequences, but there were some public TCRs that occurred in many donors. One later analysis reportedly identified an Asian-associated ancestry cluster that showed fewer N-insertions than the 666-donor mean.

The sequence was obtained from a woman aged 18-30 years in good health and CMV-seropositive. The chain combines TRBV6-5 with TRBJ1-3, with unresolved D. The sample was PBMCs. CDR3 DNA sequence: TGTGCCAGTACGTCTTTTCGTGGAGGGAACACCATATATTTT. Protein sequence: CASTSFRGGNTIYF.